The rows below give T cell receptor beta chains drawn from one sample of a study of shared clonotypes between healthy human individuals. The method was immunoSEQ multiplex PCR; TCRdb's version includes in-frame clones alone and lacks a portion of them. The sample lists roughly 1,800,000 clones, over 85% occurring once. The sequencing input was naive CD8+ T cells sorted from blood. These receptors were obtained from a man aged 18-30 years in good health. Each CDR3 is given with its conserved first and last residue. The order of the fields is CDR3 DNA, CDR3 protein, V gene, D gene, J gene, clone size. A D gene is named only where the DNA matches it firmly. Some rows have no size entry. The others give once, few or many, or a class for an expanded clone.

CDR3nt: TGTGCCAGCAGCTTAGGGGGTCTAGCGGGAGACGAGCAGTACTTC
CDR3aa: CASSLGGLAGDEQYF
v_gene: TRBV7-2
d_gene: TRBD2
j_gene: TRBJ2-7
abundance: once

CDR3nt: TGTGCCAGCAGTACCAGGACGGAAATACCAGCGGGGGGTGTGCATGAGCAGTTCTTC
CDR3aa: CASSTRTEIPAGGVHEQFF
v_gene: TRBV27
d_gene: TRBD2
j_gene: TRBJ2-1
abundance: -

CDR3nt: TGCAGCGTTGAAGTCGATACAGGGGATCAGGTCGGTGGCTACACCTTC
CDR3aa: CSVEVDTGDQVGGYTF
v_gene: TRBV29-1
d_gene: TRBD1
j_gene: TRBJ1-2
abundance: -

CDR3nt: TGTGCCAGCAGTGGAGGGGGCGCTTCCTACGAGCAGTACTTC
CDR3aa: CASSGGGASYEQYF
v_gene: TRBV2
d_gene: TRBD1
j_gene: TRBJ2-7
abundance: -

CDR3nt: TGTGCCAGCAACCTATGGGGGGAAGCTAACTATGGCTACACCTTC
CDR3aa: CASNLWGEANYGYTF
v_gene: TRBV2
d_gene: -
j_gene: TRBJ1-2
abundance: -

CDR3nt: TGTGCCAGCAGCCCACGAGACAGGCCTGGCAGCGAGCAGTACTTC
CDR3aa: CASSPRDRPGSEQYF
v_gene: TRBV11-2
d_gene: -
j_gene: TRBJ2-7
abundance: -

CDR3nt: TGCAGCGTTGAAGCCCTGGGACTAGCGGGAGAGTCCTACGAGCAGTACTTC
CDR3aa: CSVEALGLAGESYEQYF
v_gene: TRBV29-1
d_gene: TRBD2
j_gene: TRBJ2-7
abundance: -

CDR3nt: TGTGCCAGCAGCTTATCCGGGGGACAGGGAAATTCACCCCTCCACTTT
CDR3aa: CASSLSGGQGNSPLHF
v_gene: TRBV13
d_gene: TRBD1
j_gene: TRBJ1-6
abundance: -

CDR3nt: TGCGCCAGCAGCCACCAATCAGGGGTACCCTACAATGAGCAGTTCTTC
CDR3aa: CASSHQSGVPYNEQFF
v_gene: TRBV4-1
d_gene: -
j_gene: TRBJ2-1
abundance: -

CDR3nt: TGCGCCAGCAGCCAAGACCCCCCTCAAGTGGGGAATCAGCCCCAGCATTTT
CDR3aa: CASSQDPPQVGNQPQHF
v_gene: TRBV4-1
d_gene: -
j_gene: TRBJ1-5
abundance: -

CDR3nt: TGTGCCAGCAGCTTTCGGGGATACGAGCAGTACTTC
CDR3aa: CASSFRGYEQYF
v_gene: TRBV13
d_gene: -
j_gene: TRBJ2-7
abundance: -

CDR3nt: TGCGCCAGCGGCCGGACTGACGGGGAGCTGTTTTTT
CDR3aa: CASGRTDGELFF
v_gene: TRBV4-3
d_gene: -
j_gene: TRBJ2-2
abundance: -

CDR3nt: TGTGCCAGCCTGGCGGACAGATTGAACACTGAAGCTTTCTTT
CDR3aa: CASLADRLNTEAFF
v_gene: TRBV2
d_gene: -
j_gene: TRBJ1-1
abundance: -

CDR3nt: TGTGCCTGGAACTCTCTTGGGGGCGGGGGTGAAAAACTGTTTTTT
CDR3aa: CAWNSLGGGGEKLFF
v_gene: TRBV30
d_gene: -
j_gene: TRBJ1-4
abundance: -

CDR3nt: TGTGCCAGCAGCTTGGATCGGAGCACAGATACGCAGTATTTT
CDR3aa: CASSLDRSTDTQYF
v_gene: TRBV5-4
d_gene: -
j_gene: TRBJ2-3
abundance: -

CDR3nt: TGCGCCAGCAGTGAGTGGGGTATTGGCTCGAACACCGGGGAGCTGTTTTTT
CDR3aa: CASSEWGIGSNTGELFF
v_gene: TRBV10-2
d_gene: -
j_gene: TRBJ2-2
abundance: -

CDR3nt: TGTGCCAGCAGTTCCTCGGACTTAGGCGGGGAGACCCAGTACTTC
CDR3aa: CASSSSDLGGETQYF
v_gene: TRBV13
d_gene: -
j_gene: TRBJ2-5
abundance: once

CDR3nt: TGTGCCAGCACCCGGGACAGGGGTTGGACTGAAGCTTTCTTT
CDR3aa: CASTRDRGWTEAFF
v_gene: TRBV6-5
d_gene: TRBD1
j_gene: TRBJ1-1
abundance: -

CDR3nt: TGTGCCATCAGTGCTAGTGCTTTGGCCTTAGGGCAAGAGACCCAGTACTTC
CDR3aa: CAISASALALGQETQYF
v_gene: TRBV10-3
d_gene: -
j_gene: TRBJ2-5
abundance: -

CDR3nt: TGCGCCAGCAGCCGCCTCCGGGACAGGGGACGCAATGAGCAGTTCTTC
CDR3aa: CASSRLRDRGRNEQFF
v_gene: TRBV4-1
d_gene: TRBD1
j_gene: TRBJ2-1
abundance: -

CDR3nt: TGTGCCAGCAGCTTGGCTAGCGGGACCTCCTACAATGAGCAGTTCTTC
CDR3aa: CASSLASGTSYNEQFF
v_gene: TRBV7-6
d_gene: TRBD2
j_gene: TRBJ2-1
abundance: -

CDR3nt: TGTGCCAGCAGGGAAAGTGGTACCCTTCTGGACACCGGGGAGCTGTTTTTT
CDR3aa: CASRESGTLLDTGELFF
v_gene: TRBV2
d_gene: -
j_gene: TRBJ2-2
abundance: -

CDR3nt: TGTGCCAGCAGCTTACAGGGGGGCACTGAAGCTTTCTTT
CDR3aa: CASSLQGGTEAFF
v_gene: TRBV14
d_gene: TRBD1
j_gene: TRBJ1-1
abundance: once

CDR3nt: TGTGCCAGCAGTCAGATAGCGGGGGAACTCCCCACCGGGGAGCTGTTTTTT
CDR3aa: CASSQIAGELPTGELFF
v_gene: TRBV7-8
d_gene: TRBD2
j_gene: TRBJ2-2
abundance: -

CDR3nt: TGTGCCAGCAGTGACCTGGACGGCTCCTACGAGCAGTACTTC
CDR3aa: CASSDLDGSYEQYF
v_gene: TRBV2
d_gene: -
j_gene: TRBJ2-7
abundance: -

CDR3nt: TGTGCCAGCAGCTTGTACTCTACCTACGAGCAGTACTTC
CDR3aa: CASSLYSTYEQYF
v_gene: TRBV5-4
d_gene: -
j_gene: TRBJ2-7
abundance: -

CDR3nt: TGTGCCAGCAGCGCTGATAGCGGGACCACCTACGAGCAGTACTTC
CDR3aa: CASSADSGTTYEQYF
v_gene: TRBV9
d_gene: TRBD2
j_gene: TRBJ2-7
abundance: -